The 2 T cell receptor beta chains presented below share a single source sample, sequenced in a study of breast tumors, draining lymph nodes, adjacent tissues. TCRdb itself ran the multiplex PCR reads through MiXCR, one entry per CDR3 protein. This sample carries over 200,000 distinct CDR3 sequences, around 35% of them seen once, and the ten largest clones take approximately 3.6%. Breast cancer patients provided tissue from their axillary draining lymph nodes. The sequenced sample was axillary lymph node tissue. The source is a female donor with breast cancer. Some clones in this sample may be carry-over from other donors' samples.

The rearrangement links TRBV12-3 or TRBV12-4 to TRBJ1-4; D gene ambiguous. V dropped 4 bases and J dropped 10 bases, with 10 bases sitting between them. This CDR3 comprises 12 residues. The CDR3 region is CASSSWEVKLFF. The CDR3 DNA reads as TGTGCCAGCAGTTCGTGGGAGGTAAAACTGTTTTTT.

With respect to this clonotype: A much more abundant neighbour one base away suggests this may be a read error. This sequence joins TRBV11-2 and TRBJ2-1, with 13 nucleotides matching TRBD2. The CDR3 is made up of 15 amino acids. Germline V gene data show CDR1 as SGHAT and CDR2 as FQNNGV. The CDR3 nucleotides are TGTGCCTGCAGCCGCCGGACTAGCGGGAGAGACGAGCAGTTCTTC. Amino acid sequence: CACSRRTSGRDEQFF.